This T cell receptor beta chain derives from a study of T cells in Graves' hyperthyroidism and ophthalmopathy. Amplified TCR beta CDR3 regions came from RNA transcripts. A set of HTBI primers served as the primers for a first-round RT-PCR of the TCR CDR3. MiXCR, applied by TCRdb to the multiplex PCR reads, yields one record per CDR3 protein. The sample carries roughly 500,000 distinct CDR3 sequences, approximately 44% recorded once. This clonotype was recorded only once. The antigen remains undetermined. Study-level findings and limits: Researchers report that a 13 V-J model separated ophthalmopathy from stable hyperthyroidism. For ophthalmopathy, model prediction preceded onset by a median around 7 months.

Lactation, pregnancy, other autoimmune disease or uncontrolled infection led to exclusion of patients. In making diagnoses, clinical symptoms, serum thyroxine and TRAb, thyroid ultrasound and orbital computed tomography were all used. The V end lost 9 bases, the J end lost 8 bases, and 25 bases lay between the germline ends. CDR1 is ENHRY and CDR2 is SYGVKD in the germline V gene. CDR3 length: 15 residues. Sequenced material: peripheral blood or thyroid tissue (not recorded which). This sequence joins TRBV10-3 and TRBJ1-2; D is undetermined. The origin of this receptor is an adult woman with Graves' disease, either hyperthyroidism or ophthalmopathy (not recorded which). CDR3 DNA sequence: TGTGCCATTGCCAGCAGTTACGGAGGGCGAAGCGGCTACACCTTC. Translation gives CAIASSYGGRSGYTF.